Presented here are 21 T cell receptor beta chains from one specimen sequenced in a study of cytomegalovirus exposure and HLA in healthy donors. The PCR was carried out with 60 Vbeta primers and 13 Jbeta primers. Sequenced by immunoSEQ multiplex PCR; TCRdb stores in-frame clones only, minus some. This sample has approximately 240,000 clones, with about 80% found just once. The source material was PBMCs. The receptor set was obtained from a woman in her thirties or forties in good health and CMV-seronegative.

The rearrangement joins TRBV28 to TRBJ1-2, with TRBD1 matching 11 bases. CDR3 length equals 17 residues. Germline trimming cut 6 bases from V and 3 bases from J; bases unmatched to any gene: 12. Germline CDR1 MDHEN, CDR2 SYDVKM. CDR3 bases: TGTGCCAGCAGAACCGGGACAGGGGGGTTTTCGTACTATGGCTACACCTTC. Residues: CASRTGTGGFSYYGYTF.

The chain has TRBV9 and TRBJ1-1; 7 nucleotides match TRBD1. V was clipped by 4 bases and J by 0 bases; unmatched bases: 3. Germline CDR1 is SGDLS and CDR2 is YYNGEE. The CDR3 runs to 14 residues. CDR3 sequence reads: CASSPTGMNTEAFF. In nucleotides, the CDR3 is TGTGCCAGCAGCCCGACAGGGATGAACACTGAAGCTTTCTTT.

The V call is TRBV7-3, the J call TRBJ2-3; 9 bases map to TRBD2. From germline, CDR1 is SGHTA and CDR2 FQGTGA. Trimming removed 2 bases from V and 0 bases from J; junction bases left unmatched: 9. CDR3 length: 18 amino acids. The CDR3 here is CASSLEVASGASTDTQYF. Written as DNA, the CDR3 is TGTGCCAGCAGCTTAGAGGTGGCTAGCGGGGCCAGCACAGATACGCAGTATTTT.

The chain combines TRBV19 with TRBJ1-5; 8 bases align to TRBD1. Germline-derived CDR1 and CDR2 are LNHDA and SQIVND (reference sequence). J gave up 0 bases and V 5 bases, and 12 bases lay outside the gene matches. The CDR3 runs 18 residues. CDR3 coding DNA: TGTGCCAGTAGTCCACCGGGGACAGGCCATTATAGCAATCAGCCCCAGCATTTT. Translating gives CASSPPGTGHYSNQPQHF.

This chain joins TRBV11-2 and TRBJ2-3; 16 bases agree with TRBD2. The CDR3 is 18 amino acids. The germline CDR1 and CDR2 sequences are SGHAT and FQNNGV. Unmatched junction bases numbered 6, after V lost 4 bases and J lost 2 bases. This CDR3 is CASSSGLAGGDNTDTQYF. CDR3 coding DNA: TGTGCCAGCAGCTCGGGACTAGCGGGGGGGGACAACACAGATACGCAGTATTTT.

The rearrangement uses TRBV11-3 and TRBJ1-2; a possible D gene is TRBD1 (6 bases). Looked up from germline, CDR1 is SGHNT and CDR2 is YENEEA. This CDR3 is built from 15 residues. The V gene lost 1 base and the J gene lost 3 bases, with 12 bases spanning the gap. As DNA, the CDR3 is TGTGCCAGCAGCTTAGGGCAGGGGCAAGACTATGGCTACACCTTC. Its protein is CASSLGQGQDYGYTF.

The CDR3 DNA follows: TGTGCCATCAGCTCCCAGGGCATGAACACTGAAGCTTTCTTT. Residues: CAISSQGMNTEAFF. The chain uses TRBV10-3 and TRBJ1-1, with a tentative D call TRBD1 (5 bases). CDR3 size: 14 residues. Germline V gives CDR1 ENHRY, CDR2 SYGVKD. Trimming shortened V by 6 bases and J by 0 bases, and 11 bases separated the two germline ends.

J is TRBJ2-7 and V is TRBV4-2; 9 bases match TRBD2. CDR1 and CDR2 from the germline V gene are LGHNA and YNFKEQ. The length of the CDR3 is 15 residues. The trim removed 4 bases at V and 2 bases at J, leaving 6 bases unmatched. CDR3 protein: CASSLAGGATYEQYF. CDR3 sequence (DNA): TGTGCCAGCAGCCTTGCGGGGGGGGCAACCTACGAGCAGTACTTC.

The chain is built from TRBV19 and TRBJ1-4; 11 bases map to TRBD1. After removal of 3 bases from V and 10 bases from J, the junction contained 4 bases not matched to a gene. The CDR3 is 14 residues long. Germline V lookup: CDR1 LNHDA, CDR2 SQIVND (reference sequence). The CDR3 nucleotides are TGTGCCAGTAGTATCTTGGGACAGGGGGGAAAACTGTTTTTT. Translation: CASSILGQGGKLFF.

CDR3 nucleotide sequence: TGTGCCAGCAGCCAAGGGACAGTGGACGCTAACTATGGCTACACCTTC. Translation gives CASSQGTVDANYGYTF. The chain is built from TRBV9 and TRBJ1-2, with 7 bases matching TRBD1. Trimming removed 4 bases from V and 0 bases from J; junction bases left unmatched: 9. The V gene's germline CDR1 is SGDLS and CDR2 YYNGEE. This CDR3 has 16 amino acids.

The genes are TRBV9 and TRBJ2-3; no clear D. CDR3 length: 16 amino acids. V lost 5 bases to trimming and J lost 0 bases, with 16 bases between them. Germline assignment: CDR1 SGDLS and CDR2 YYNGEE. The CDR3 DNA reads TGTGCCAGCAGTTTCACCTCGGCAGGAAGCACAGATACGCAGTATTTT. Translating gives CASSFTSAGSTDTQYF.

This chain links TRBV6-5 with TRBJ1-2, with a weak D call TRBD1 (6 bases). From germline, CDR1 is MNHEY and CDR2 SVGAGI. Trimming removed 6 bases from V and 6 bases from J, with 14 bases in between. The CDR3 length is 13 residues. As DNA, the CDR3 is TGTGCCAGCAGCCCACAGGGCGGGCATGGCTACACCTTC. The encoded protein is CASSPQGGHGYTF.

V gene TRBV11-3 combines with J gene TRBJ2-3, with 7 bases identical to TRBD2. Per the germline V gene, CDR1 is SGHNT and CDR2 is YENEEA. This CDR3 contains 12 residues. Trimming at V came to 3 bases and at J to 14 bases, leaving 8 bases not matched to a gene. The CDR3 loop is CASSFSSGAPYF. CDR3 bases: TGTGCCAGCAGCTTCTCTAGCGGCGCCCCGTATTTT. Full variable domain (missing parts from reference TRBV11-3 and TRBJ2-3): EAGVVQSPRYKIIEKKQPVAFWCNPISGHNTLYWYLQNLGQGPELLIRYENEEAVDDSQLPKDRFSAERLKGVDSTLKIQPAELGDSAVYLCASSFSSGAPYFGPGTRLTVL.

The chain has TRBV4-3 and TRBJ2-5; D is unclear. Trimming stripped 1 base from V and 4 bases from J, with 13 bases between. CDR1 is LGHNA, CDR2 YSLEER, per germline. The CDR3 extends over 15 amino acids. CDR3 in DNA: TGCGCCAGCAGCCAAGGATTGGCCCGAATAGAGACCCAGTACTTC. Translation gives CASSQGLARIETQYF.

The chain is built from TRBV7-2 and TRBJ1-4; 8 nucleotides align to TRBD1. J lost 7 bases, V lost 5 bases, and 15 bases had no gene match. Germline V gene sequence: CDR1 SGHTA, CDR2 FQGNSA. The CDR3 extends over 17 amino acids. This chain's CDR3 is CASSPVPPQGGGEKLFF. CDR3 DNA: TGTGCCAGCAGCCCGGTCCCCCCACAGGGGGGTGGTGAAAAACTGTTTTTT.

The V and J genes are TRBV5-1 and TRBJ2-2, with D possibly matching TRBD2 (6 bases). Germline assignment: CDR1 SGHRS and CDR2 YFSETQ. V lost 3 bases to trimming and J lost 1 base, with 10 bases between them. The CDR3 covers 15 residues. The CDR3 here is CASSSGDQNTGELFF. As DNA, the CDR3 is TGCGCCAGCAGCTCGGGGGACCAGAACACCGGGGAGCTGTTTTTT.

The chain combines TRBV7-9 with TRBJ2-7; TRBD1 matches at 8 bases. The CDR3 has 16 residues. Trimming removed 4 bases from V and 3 bases from J; junction bases left unmatched: 11. Germline assignment: CDR1 SEHNR and CDR2 FQNEAQ (reference sequence). CDR3 residues: CASSSLGQGAGYEQYF. The CDR3 bases are TGTGCCAGCAGCTCTCTGGGCCAGGGGGCCGGCTACGAGCAGTACTTC.

This chain connects TRBV7-9 to TRBJ1-5, with 7 bases aligning to TRBD1. Trimming removed 5 bases from V and 7 bases from J; junction bases left unmatched: 8. The CDR3 length is 14 residues. CDR1 SEHNR and CDR2 FQNEAQ come from the germline V gene (reference sequence). The CDR3 bases are TGTGCCAGCAGCATGACAGGGTCTGCCCAGCCCCAGCATTTT. Its protein is CASSMTGSAQPQHF. The full variable domain, with the rest looked up from reference TRBV7-9 and TRBJ1-5, is DTGVSQNPRHKITKRGQNVTFRCDPISEHNRLYWYRQTLGQGPEFLTYFQNEAQLEKSRLLSDRFSAERPKGSFSTLEIQRTEQGDSAMYLCASSMTGSAQPQHFGDGTRLSIL.

This clone was found a few times. The rearrangement links TRBV7-2 to TRBJ1-2, with 7 bases identical to TRBD1. This CDR3 contains 14 residues. The V gene's germline CDR1 is SGHTA and CDR2 FQGNSA. V shed 4 bases, J shed 4 bases, and the junction held 6 bases outside the gene matches. CDR3 coding DNA: TGTGCCAGCAGCTCCAATTCAGGGGGCTATGGCTACACCTTC. Translation gives CASSSNSGGYGYTF.

This chain uses TRBV13 with TRBJ2-5; D may be TRBD1 (5 bases). This CDR3 contains 13 residues. V gave up 5 bases and J gave up 3 bases, with 10 bases separating them. Germline values: CDR1 PRHDT, CDR2 FYEKMQ (reference sequence). The CDR3 reads CASSLYRKETQYF. CDR3 in DNA: TGTGCCAGCAGCCTCTACAGGAAAGAGACCCAGTACTTC. The full variable domain, with the rest looked up from reference TRBV13 and TRBJ2-5, is AAGVIQSPRHLIKEKRETATLKCYPIPRHDTVYWYQQGPGQDPQFLISFYEKMQSDKGSIPDRFSAQQFSDYHSELNMSSLELGDSALYFCASSLYRKETQYFGPGTRLLVL.

This clone was seen a few times. The chain recombines TRBV9 with TRBJ2-7; D is ambiguous. The CDR3 is made up of 15 amino acids. The V and J ends lost 0 bases and 3 bases respectively, with 13 bases between them. Germline CDR1 reads SGDLS; CDR2 reads YYNGEE. CDR3 protein: CASSVDLAGLYEQYF. CDR3 nucleotide sequence: TGTGCCAGCAGCGTAGATTTGGCAGGCCTCTACGAGCAGTACTTC.